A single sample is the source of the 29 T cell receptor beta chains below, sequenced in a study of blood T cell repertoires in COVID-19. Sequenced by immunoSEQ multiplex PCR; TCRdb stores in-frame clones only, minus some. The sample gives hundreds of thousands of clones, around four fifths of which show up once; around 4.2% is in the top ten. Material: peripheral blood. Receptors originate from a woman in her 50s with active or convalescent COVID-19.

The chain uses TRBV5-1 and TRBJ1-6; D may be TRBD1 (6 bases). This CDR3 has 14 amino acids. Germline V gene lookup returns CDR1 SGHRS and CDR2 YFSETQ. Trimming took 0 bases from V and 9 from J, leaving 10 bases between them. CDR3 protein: CASSLEGGSSPLHF. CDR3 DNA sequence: TGCGCCAGCAGCTTGGAGGGGGGGAGTTCACCCCTCCACTTT.

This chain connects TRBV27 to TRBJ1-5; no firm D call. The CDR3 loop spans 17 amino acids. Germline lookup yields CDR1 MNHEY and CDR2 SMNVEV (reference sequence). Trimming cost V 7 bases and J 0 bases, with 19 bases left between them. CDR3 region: CASILTLGHLSNQPQHF. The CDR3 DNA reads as TGTGCCAGCATCCTTACTCTTGGGCACCTTAGCAATCAGCCCCAGCATTTT.

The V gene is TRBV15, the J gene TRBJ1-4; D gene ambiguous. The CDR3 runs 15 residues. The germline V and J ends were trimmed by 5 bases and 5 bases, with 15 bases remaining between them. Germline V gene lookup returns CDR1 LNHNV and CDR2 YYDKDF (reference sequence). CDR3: CATSPRAAGNEKLFF. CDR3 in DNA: TGTGCCACCAGCCCGAGGGCGGCGGGGAATGAAAAACTGTTTTTT.

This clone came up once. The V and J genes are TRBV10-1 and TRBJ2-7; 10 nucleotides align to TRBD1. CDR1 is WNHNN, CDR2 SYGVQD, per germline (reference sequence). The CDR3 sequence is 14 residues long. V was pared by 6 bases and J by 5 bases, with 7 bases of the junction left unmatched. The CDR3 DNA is TGCGCCAGCAGCCCCGGGACAGGGGATAACGAGCAGTACTTC. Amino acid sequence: CASSPGTGDNEQYF.

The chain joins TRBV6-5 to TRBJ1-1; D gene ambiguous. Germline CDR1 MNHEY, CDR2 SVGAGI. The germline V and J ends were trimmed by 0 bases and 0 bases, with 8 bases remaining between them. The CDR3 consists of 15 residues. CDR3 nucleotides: TGTGCCAGCAGTTACTCGTATAACATGAACACTGAAGCTTTCTTT. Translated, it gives CASSYSYNMNTEAFF.

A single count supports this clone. The CDR3 is CASSLAPGRAGNEQFF. The CDR3 nucleotides read TGTGCCAGCAGCTTAGCCCCTGGGAGGGCCGGGAATGAGCAGTTCTTC. The chain recombines TRBV7-9 with TRBJ2-1, with TRBD2 matching 7 bases. This CDR3 is 16 amino acids long. The germline V gene has CDR1 SEHNR and CDR2 FQNEAQ (reference sequence). Losses at the gene ends were 0 bases for V and 7 bases for J; bases not matched to a gene: 9.

CDR3 DNA sequence: TGTGCCAGCAGTCCTGGGGGAGGGCGATCGTACGAGCAGTACTTC. Protein: CASSPGGGRSYEQYF. The V call is TRBV6-6, the J call TRBJ2-7; 7 bases agree with TRBD2. This CDR3 has 15 amino acids. Germline trimming cut 5 bases from V and 4 bases from J; bases unmatched to any gene: 11. Germline-derived CDR1 and CDR2 are MNHNY and SVGAGI (reference sequence).

CDR3 sequence (DNA): TGTGCCACCAGCACCCGGTGGGCCACCGGGGAGCTGTTTTTT. It specifies CATSTRWATGELFF. The genes are TRBV15 and TRBJ2-2; D remains unclear. Germline V gene data show CDR1 as LNHNV and CDR2 as YYDKDF (reference sequence). V gave up 4 bases and J gave up 4 bases, with 10 bases separating them. The CDR3 spans 14 residues.

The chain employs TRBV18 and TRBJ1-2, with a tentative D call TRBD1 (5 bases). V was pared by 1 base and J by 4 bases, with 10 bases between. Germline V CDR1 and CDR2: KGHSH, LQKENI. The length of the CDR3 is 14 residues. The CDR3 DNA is TGTGCCAGCTCACCACGGTCGACAGCCTATGGCTACACCTTC. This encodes CASSPRSTAYGYTF.

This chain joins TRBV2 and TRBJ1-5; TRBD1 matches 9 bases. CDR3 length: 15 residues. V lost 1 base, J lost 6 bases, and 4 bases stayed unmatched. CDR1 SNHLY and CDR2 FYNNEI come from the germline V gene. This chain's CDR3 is CASSEDRGRGQPQHF. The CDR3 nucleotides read TGTGCCAGCAGTGAAGACAGGGGGCGAGGTCAGCCCCAGCATTTT.

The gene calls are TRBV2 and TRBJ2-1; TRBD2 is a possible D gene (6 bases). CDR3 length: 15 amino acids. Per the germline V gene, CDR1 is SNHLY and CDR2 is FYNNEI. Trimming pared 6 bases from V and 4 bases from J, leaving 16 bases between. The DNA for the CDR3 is TGTGCCAGCAGGGCCCGGGCTAGCGCATACAATGAGCAGTTCTTC. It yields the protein CASRARASAYNEQFF. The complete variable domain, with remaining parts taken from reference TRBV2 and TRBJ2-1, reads EPEVTQTPSHQVTQMGQEVILRCVPISNHLYFYWYRQILGQKVEFLVSFYNNEISEKSEIFDDQFSVERPDGSNFTLKIRSTKLEDSAMYFCASRARASAYNEQFFGPGTRLTVL.

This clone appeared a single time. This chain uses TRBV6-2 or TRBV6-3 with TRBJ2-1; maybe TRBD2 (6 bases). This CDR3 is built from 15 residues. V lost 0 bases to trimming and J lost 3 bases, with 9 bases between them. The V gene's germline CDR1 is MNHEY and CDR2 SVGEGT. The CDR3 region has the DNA TGTGCCAGCAGTTACTCGGCGGGGTACTACAATGAGCAGTTCTTC. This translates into CASSYSAGYYNEQFF.

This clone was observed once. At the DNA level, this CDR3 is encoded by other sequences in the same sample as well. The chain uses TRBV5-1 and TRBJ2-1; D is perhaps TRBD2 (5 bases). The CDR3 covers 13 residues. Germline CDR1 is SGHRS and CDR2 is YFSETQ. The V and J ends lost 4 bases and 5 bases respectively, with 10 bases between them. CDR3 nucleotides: TGCGCCAGCAGCGTGGGAGATAACAATGAGCAGTTCTTC. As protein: CASSVGDNNEQFF.

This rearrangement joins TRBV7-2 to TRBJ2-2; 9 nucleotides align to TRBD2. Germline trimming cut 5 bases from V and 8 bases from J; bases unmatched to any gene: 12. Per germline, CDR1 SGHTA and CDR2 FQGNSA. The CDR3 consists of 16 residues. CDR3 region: CASSPTRAGGTGELFF. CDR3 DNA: TGTGCCAGCAGCCCAACAAGAGCGGGAGGTACAGGGGAGCTGTTTTTT.

In DNA form, the CDR3 reads TGTGCCAGCAGCGTAGCTGATACCGGGCTCCCCGGGGCTGGAAACACCATATATTTT. As protein: CASSVADTGLPGAGNTIYF. This chain joins TRBV9 and TRBJ1-3; D unresolved. The CDR3 consists of 19 residues. CDR1 is SGDLS and CDR2 is YYNGEE in the germline V gene. V shed 0 bases and J shed 2 bases, with 21 bases lying between them.

The CDR3 loop is CSDRGLRGYTF. CDR3 nucleotides: TGCAGCGACAGGGGGCTACGAGGCTACACCTTC. The genes are TRBV29-1 and TRBJ1-2; 9 bases are shared with TRBD1. CDR1 is SQVTM and CDR2 is ANQGSEA in the germline V gene. This CDR3 is 11 amino acids long. The V and J ends lost 7 bases and 8 bases, in that order; junction bases with no gene match: 5. Full variable domain (remainder filled in from reference TRBV29-1 and TRBJ1-2): SAVISQKPSRDICQRGTSLTIQCQVDSQVTMMFWYRQQPGQSLTLIATANQGSEATYESGFVIDKFPISRPNLTFSTLTVSNMSPEDSSIYLCSDRGLRGYTFGSGTRLTVV.

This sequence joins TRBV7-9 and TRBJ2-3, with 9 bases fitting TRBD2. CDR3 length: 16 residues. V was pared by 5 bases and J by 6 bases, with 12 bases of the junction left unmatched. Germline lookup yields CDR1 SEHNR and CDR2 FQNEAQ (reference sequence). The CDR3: CASSPRTSARVDTQYF. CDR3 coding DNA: TGTGCCAGCAGCCCTCGGACTAGCGCGAGGGTCGATACGCAGTATTTT.

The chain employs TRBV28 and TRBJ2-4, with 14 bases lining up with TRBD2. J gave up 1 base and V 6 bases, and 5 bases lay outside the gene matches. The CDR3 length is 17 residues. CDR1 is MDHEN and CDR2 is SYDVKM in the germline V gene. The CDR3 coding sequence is TGTGCCAGCAGGACTAGCGGGAGGGCCGAGGCCAAAAACATTCAGTACTTC. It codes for CASRTSGRAEAKNIQYF.

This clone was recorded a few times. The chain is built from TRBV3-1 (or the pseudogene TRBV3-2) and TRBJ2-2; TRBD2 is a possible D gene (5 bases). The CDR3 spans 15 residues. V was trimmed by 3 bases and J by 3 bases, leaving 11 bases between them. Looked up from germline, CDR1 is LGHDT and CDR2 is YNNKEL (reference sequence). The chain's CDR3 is CASSHVAIHTGELFF. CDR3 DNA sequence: TGTGCCAGCAGCCATGTAGCGATCCACACCGGGGAGCTGTTTTTT.

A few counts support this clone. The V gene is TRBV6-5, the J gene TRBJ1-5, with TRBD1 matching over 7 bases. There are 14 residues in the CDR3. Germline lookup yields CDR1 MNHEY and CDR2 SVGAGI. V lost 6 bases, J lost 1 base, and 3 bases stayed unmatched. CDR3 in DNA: TGTGCCAGCAGCGTGGACAGGAGCAATCAGCCCCAGCATTTT. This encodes CASSVDRSNQPQHF.

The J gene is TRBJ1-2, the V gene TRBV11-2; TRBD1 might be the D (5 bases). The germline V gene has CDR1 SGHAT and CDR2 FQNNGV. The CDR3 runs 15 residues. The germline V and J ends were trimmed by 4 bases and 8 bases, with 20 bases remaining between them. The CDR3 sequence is CASSSEWRGTIGYTF. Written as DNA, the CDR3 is TGTGCCAGCAGCTCAGAGTGGCGCGGGACCATCGGCTACACCTTC. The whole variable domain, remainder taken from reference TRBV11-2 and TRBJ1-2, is EAGVAQSPRYKIIEKRQSVAFWCNPISGHATLYWYQQILGQGPKLLIQFQNNGVVDDSQLPKDRFSAERLKGVDSTLKIQPAKLEDSAVYLCASSSEWRGTIGYTFGSGTRLTVV.

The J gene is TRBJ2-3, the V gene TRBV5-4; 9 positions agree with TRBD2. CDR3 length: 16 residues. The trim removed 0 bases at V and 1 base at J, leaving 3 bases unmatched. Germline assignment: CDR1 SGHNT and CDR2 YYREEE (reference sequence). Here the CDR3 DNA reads TGTGCCAGCAGCTTGGCTAGCGGGACGGGCACAGATACGCAGTATTTT. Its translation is CASSLASGTGTDTQYF.

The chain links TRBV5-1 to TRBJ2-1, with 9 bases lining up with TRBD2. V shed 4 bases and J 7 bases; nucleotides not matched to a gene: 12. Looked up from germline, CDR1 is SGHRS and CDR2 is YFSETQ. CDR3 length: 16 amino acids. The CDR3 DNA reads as TGCGCCAGCAGCGTAGGCCCGGGACTAGCTCGTAATGAGCAGTTCTTC. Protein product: CASSVGPGLARNEQFF.

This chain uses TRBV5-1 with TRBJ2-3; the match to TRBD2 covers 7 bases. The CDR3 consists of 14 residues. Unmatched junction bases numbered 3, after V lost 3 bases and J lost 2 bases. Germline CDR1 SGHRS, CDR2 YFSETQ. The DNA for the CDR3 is TGCGCCAGCAGCTCCGGGGGGTACACAGATACGCAGTATTTT. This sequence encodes CASSSGGYTDTQYF.

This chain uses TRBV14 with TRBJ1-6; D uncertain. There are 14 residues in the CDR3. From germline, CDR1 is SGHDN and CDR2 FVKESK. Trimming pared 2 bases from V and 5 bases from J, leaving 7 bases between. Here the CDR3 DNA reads TGTGCCAGCAGCCAAAGGGAGAATAATTCACCCCTCCACTTT. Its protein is CASSQRENNSPLHF.

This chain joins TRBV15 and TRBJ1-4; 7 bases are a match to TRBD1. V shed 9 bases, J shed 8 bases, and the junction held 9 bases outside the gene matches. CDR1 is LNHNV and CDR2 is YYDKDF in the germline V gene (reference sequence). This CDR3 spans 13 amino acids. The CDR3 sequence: CATKTGNIEKLFF. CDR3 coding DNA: TGTGCCACGAAGACAGGGAACATAGAAAAACTGTTTTTT.

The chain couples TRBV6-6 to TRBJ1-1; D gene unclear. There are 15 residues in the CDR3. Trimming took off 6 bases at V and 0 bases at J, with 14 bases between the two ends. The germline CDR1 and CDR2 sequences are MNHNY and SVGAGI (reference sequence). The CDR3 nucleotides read TGTGCCAGCAGCCGATTTGAGGCAGTGAACACTGAAGCTTTCTTT. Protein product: CASSRFEAVNTEAFF.

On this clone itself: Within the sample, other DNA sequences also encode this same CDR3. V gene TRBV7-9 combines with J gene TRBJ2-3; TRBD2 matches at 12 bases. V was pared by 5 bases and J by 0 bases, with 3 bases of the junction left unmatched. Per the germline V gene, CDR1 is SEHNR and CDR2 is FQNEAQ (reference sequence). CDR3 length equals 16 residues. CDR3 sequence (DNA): TGTGCCAGCAGCCCGGGGACTAGCGGGAGCACAGATACGCAGTATTTT. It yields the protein CASSPGTSGSTDTQYF. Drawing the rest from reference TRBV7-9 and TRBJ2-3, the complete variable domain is DTGVSQNPRHKITKRGQNVTFRCDPISEHNRLYWYRQTLGQGPEFLTYFQNEAQLEKSRLLSDRFSAERPKGSFSTLEIQRTEQGDSAMYLCASSPGTSGSTDTQYFGPGTRLTVL.

This chain's CDR3 is CASSFNRNTEAFF. The CDR3 DNA is TGTGCCAGCAGCTTTAACAGGAACACTGAAGCTTTCTTT. The V call is TRBV7-3, the J call TRBJ1-1, with D unclear. The CDR3 covers 13 residues. Germline V gene lookup returns CDR1 SGHTA and CDR2 FQGTGA. Trimming took off 3 bases at V and 1 base at J, with 6 bases between the two ends.